The 31 T cell receptor beta chains below all came from one sample that was sequenced in a study of siplizumab effects on memory and regulatory T cells. Using immunoSEQ multiplex PCR, the repertoire was profiled, and TCRdb retains in-frame clones only, with some absent. The repertoire holds more than 85,000 clones, with around 92% as singletons. Source material: CD4+ T cells sorted from blood. These receptors were obtained from a human donor in good health. Some clones in this sample may be carry-over from other donors' samples.

This clone was recorded once. The chain joins TRBV4-2 to TRBJ2-2; possibly TRBD1 for D (5 bases). Germline lookup yields CDR1 LGHNA and CDR2 YNFKEQ. This CDR3 contains 15 residues. The germline V and J ends were trimmed by 0 bases and 4 bases, with 9 bases remaining between them. CDR3: CASSQEVQGTGELFF. CDR3 nucleotides: TGTGCCAGCAGCCAAGAGGTGCAGGGCACCGGGGAGCTGTTTTTT.

The chain is built from TRBV9 and TRBJ2-7; maybe TRBD1 (6 bases). V lost 0 bases and J 1 base, leaving 11 bases between the germline ends. Germline V gives CDR1 SGDLS, CDR2 YYNGEE. This CDR3 has 15 residues. The CDR3 region is CASSVDGTTSYEQYF. In DNA, the CDR3 is TGTGCCAGCAGCGTAGATGGGACAACATCCTACGAGCAGTACTTC.

In this sample, this clone turned up a few times. The CDR3 DNA is TGCGCCAGCAGCCAGCTCCAGCACAATCAGCCCCAGCATTTT. Its translation: CASSQLQHNQPQHF. The J gene is TRBJ1-5, the V gene TRBV4-1; D gene ambiguous. Per the germline V gene, CDR1 is MGHRA and CDR2 is YSYEKL. With 3 bases removed from V and 3 bases from J, the gap between germline ends came to 9 bases. This CDR3 has 14 amino acids.

The J gene is TRBJ2-5, the V gene TRBV7-2, with D perhaps matching TRBD2 (7 bases). Germline V gene sequence: CDR1 SGHTA, CDR2 FQGNSA. The CDR3 loop spans 14 amino acids. Trimming shortened V by 5 bases and J by 5 bases, and 15 bases separated the two germline ends. CDR3 residues: CASSKGGGWETQYF. The CDR3 nucleotides are TGTGCCAGCAGCAAGGGAGGGGGTTGGGAGACCCAGTACTTC.

CDR3 bases: TGTGCCAGCAGACCGGGACTAGCGGTCACAGATACGCAGTATTTT. This encodes CASRPGLAVTDTQYF. This sequence joins TRBV11-2 and TRBJ2-3, with 11 positions matching TRBD2. With V trimmed by 6 bases and J by 2 bases, 4 bases remained unmatched. The CDR3 runs 15 residues. Germline CDR1 reads SGHAT; CDR2 reads FQNNGV.

This chain links TRBV10-3 with TRBJ2-1; D may be TRBD1 (6 bases). The CDR3 covers 13 residues. Germline CDR1 ENHRY, CDR2 SYGVKD. Deletions cut 7 bases from V and 3 bases from J, with 10 bases between. The CDR3 bases are TGTGCCATCACCCAGGGGTACTACAATGAGCAGTTCTTC. This encodes CAITQGYYNEQFF.

V is TRBV5-1 and J is TRBJ2-2, with D possibly matching TRBD1 (7 bases). Trimming removed 4 bases at V and 4 bases at J, with 11 bases between. The CDR3 totals 14 residues. Germline lookup yields CDR1 SGHRS and CDR2 YFSETQ. CDR3 sequence: CASSRQGLTGELFF. CDR3 DNA: TGCGCCAGCAGCCGACAGGGACTCACCGGGGAGCTGTTTTTT. Drawing the rest from reference TRBV5-1 and TRBJ2-2, the complete variable domain is KAGVTQTPRYLIKTRGQQVTLSCSPISGHRSVSWYQQTPGQGLQFLFEYFSETQRNKGNFPGRFSGRQFSNSRSEMNVSTLELGDSALYLCASSRQGLTGELFFGEGSRLTVL.

This sequence joins TRBV10-1 and TRBJ2-5; 8 bases match TRBD2. With V trimmed by 4 bases and J by 4 bases, 8 bases remained unmatched. In germline, CDR1 is WNHNN, CDR2 SYGVQD (reference sequence). CDR3 length: 15 amino acids. CDR3 residues: CASSVSTSERETQYF. The CDR3 DNA follows: TGCGCCAGCAGTGTATCGACTAGCGAACGAGAGACCCAGTACTTC.

The DNA for the CDR3 is TGCGCCAGCAGCCAGGTCTCCGGGCGGGGAAACACTGAAGCTTTCTTT. This codes for CASSQVSGRGNTEAFF. The chain combines TRBV4-1 with TRBJ1-1; D gene unclear. This CDR3 contains 16 residues. Per the germline V gene, CDR1 is MGHRA and CDR2 is YSYEKL. The V end lost 3 bases, the J end lost 2 bases, and 16 bases lay between the germline ends.

This chain joins TRBV27 and TRBJ2-2; no reliable D call. Trimming left V 3 bases short and J 5 bases short, with 7 bases between. Germline CDR1 MNHEY, CDR2 SMNVEV (reference sequence). This CDR3 spans 13 amino acids. The CDR3 region is CASSLVITGELFF. CDR3 nucleotide sequence: TGTGCCAGCAGTTTGGTCATAACCGGGGAGCTGTTTTTT.

This sequence joins TRBV10-3 and TRBJ2-7; a possible D gene is TRBD2 (5 bases). The V end lost 7 bases, the J end lost 4 bases, and 11 bases lay between the germline ends. The CDR3 sequence is 12 residues long. Per the germline V gene, CDR1 is ENHRY and CDR2 is SYGVKD. Written as DNA, the CDR3 is TGTGCCATCAATCGGGGTGGGTACGAGCAGTACTTC. The encoded protein is CAINRGGYEQYF.

The chain carries TRBV2 and TRBJ2-5; D is unresolved. The CDR3 sequence is 14 residues long. The V end lost 1 base, the J end lost 7 bases, and 13 bases lay between the germline ends. Germline V gene sequence: CDR1 SNHLY, CDR2 FYNNEI. The CDR3 DNA reads as TGTGCCAGCAGTGAAGAAGCTACCACGGGGACCCAGTACTTC. Translated, it gives CASSEEATTGTQYF.

The chain uses TRBV5-1 and TRBJ2-5; D unclear. V was shortened by 1 base and J by 0 bases, with 4 bases between the two germline ends. CDR3 length: 13 residues. Germline V gene data show CDR1 as SGHRS and CDR2 as YFSETQ. The CDR3 spells CASSLWDQETQYF. CDR3 coding DNA: TGCGCCAGCAGCTTGTGGGACCAAGAGACCCAGTACTTC.

The J gene is TRBJ2-3, the V gene TRBV18; no firm D call. The ends were cut back, 6 bases at V and 0 bases at J, with 13 bases in the middle. From germline, CDR1 is KGHSH and CDR2 LQKENI. The CDR3 runs to 15 residues. DNA for the CDR3: TGTGCCAGCTCGCTGGTCGGTCCTAGCACAGATACGCAGTATTTT. It encodes CASSLVGPSTDTQYF.

J is TRBJ2-7 and V is TRBV4-1; 7 bases line up with TRBD2. V shed 1 base and J 1 base; nucleotides not matched to a gene: 7. CDR3 length: 16 residues. Germline V gives CDR1 MGHRA, CDR2 YSYEKL. This CDR3 is CASSQVLTSESYEQYF. The CDR3 region has the DNA TGCGCCAGCAGCCAAGTGTTAACTAGCGAGTCCTACGAGCAGTACTTC.

J is TRBJ2-1 and V is TRBV19; 14 nucleotides agree with TRBD2. Germline CDR1 and CDR2: LNHDA and SQIVND (reference sequence). V was clipped by 1 base and J by 4 bases; unmatched bases: 0. CDR3 length equals 16 residues. CDR3 sequence (DNA): TGTGCCAGTAGTATAGGGACTAGCGGGGGGTACAATGAGCAGTTCTTC. It yields the protein CASSIGTSGGYNEQFF.

The CDR3 sequence is CASSEFAGNYGYTF. The CDR3 DNA reads TGTGCCAGCAGTGAATTTGCAGGGAACTATGGCTACACCTTC. The chain carries TRBV2 and TRBJ1-2, with D perhaps TRBD1 (5 bases). The CDR3 sequence is 14 residues long. Germline V gene lookup returns CDR1 SNHLY and CDR2 FYNNEI. The V end lost 2 bases, the J end lost 2 bases, and 9 bases lay between the germline ends. Together with reference TRBV2 and TRBJ1-2, the CDR3 gives the full variable domain: EPEVTQTPSHQVTQMGQEVILRCVPISNHLYFYWYRQILGQKVEFLVSFYNNEISEKSEIFDDQFSVERPDGSNFTLKIRSTKLEDSAMYFCASSEFAGNYGYTFGSGTRLTVV.

V usage is TRBV10-3 and J usage is TRBJ2-5; the D is unclear. The germline gives CDR1 ENHRY, CDR2 SYGVKD. There are 11 residues in the CDR3. V lost 3 bases and J lost 14, with 13 bases in between. The DNA for the CDR3 is TGTGCCATCAGTGATAAGGGCCCTTCCTACTTC. Its protein product is CAISDKGPSYF.

The chain couples TRBV4-2 to TRBJ2-2, with TRBD2 identical over 9 bases. CDR1 LGHNA and CDR2 YNFKEQ come from the germline V gene. The V gene end was trimmed by 5 bases and the J gene end by 7 bases; junction bases not matched to a gene: 8. This CDR3 comprises 15 residues. CDR3 region: CASSLRSGRFGELFF. The DNA for the CDR3 is TGTGCCAGCAGCTTGAGGAGCGGGAGGTTCGGGGAGCTGTTTTTT.

The V gene is TRBV18, the J gene TRBJ2-1; 11 nucleotides agree with TRBD2. Germline V gene lookup returns CDR1 KGHSH and CDR2 LQKENI. Trimming took 3 bases from V and 2 from J; bases not matched to a gene: 6. This CDR3 spans 17 amino acids. The CDR3 reads CASSPVAGGLTYNEQFF. CDR3 coding DNA: TGTGCCAGCTCACCCGTAGCGGGAGGGCTGACCTACAATGAGCAGTTCTTC. Variable domain in full (rest from reference TRBV18 and TRBJ2-1): NAGVMQNPRHLVRRRGQEARLRCSPMKGHSHVYWYRQLPEEGLKFMVYLQKENIIDESGMPKERFSAEFPKEGPSILRIQQVVRGDSAAYFCASSPVAGGLTYNEQFFGPGTRLTVL.

The CDR3 DNA is TGTGCCAGCAGCTACCCCCTAACGGGAAAGGAGGAGCAGTACTTC. Translated, it gives CASSYPLTGKEEQYF. This chain uses TRBV7-2 with TRBJ2-7, with D possibly TRBD2 on 5 matching bases. The CDR3 consists of 15 residues. Trimming removed 4 bases at V and 7 bases at J, with 20 bases between. CDR1 is SGHTA and CDR2 is FQGNSA in the germline V gene.

The sample holds a few counts of this clone. This chain connects TRBV18 to TRBJ1-5; D unclear. Germline V gene lookup returns CDR1 KGHSH and CDR2 LQKENI. The CDR3 contains 12 residues. Trimming cost V 0 bases and J 4 bases, with 1 base left between them. CDR3 loop: CASSPPNQPQHF. For the CDR3, the DNA is TGTGCCAGCTCACCACCAAATCAGCCCCAGCATTTT.

The chain recombines TRBV5-1 with TRBJ2-1; TRBD2 agrees at 12 bases. The CDR3 runs 15 residues. Germline CDR1 is SGHRS and CDR2 is YFSETQ. The trim removed 4 bases at V and 10 bases at J, leaving 9 bases unmatched. The CDR3 DNA reads as TGCGCCAGCAGCCTGAGACTAGCGGGAGTTTGGGAGCAGTTCTTC. Encoded protein: CASSLRLAGVWEQFF.

V usage is TRBV25-1 and J usage is TRBJ1-2; 12 nucleotides line up with TRBD1. The CDR3 runs 16 residues. V gave up 5 bases and J gave up 8 bases; unmatched junction bases: 12. In germline, CDR1 is MGHDK, CDR2 SYGVNS. CDR3 bases: TGTGCCAGCAGTTCCCCCGGGGGACAGGGGGCGTCCGGCTACACCTTC. Protein: CASSSPGGQGASGYTF.

This chain uses TRBV7-9 with TRBJ2-2, with 8 nucleotides matching TRBD2. Per the germline V gene, CDR1 is SEHNR and CDR2 is FQNEAQ (reference sequence). V lost 5 bases, J lost 6 bases, and 5 bases stayed unmatched. This CDR3 contains 14 residues. CDR3 sequence reads: CASSRAGGAGELFF. The CDR3 DNA follows: TGTGCCAGCAGCCGCGCGGGGGGCGCCGGGGAGCTGTTTTTT.

The CDR3 sequence is CASSLDLAGDSYEQYF. The CDR3 DNA is TGTGCCAGCAGCTTGGATCTAGCGGGAGACTCCTACGAGCAGTACTTC. The V call is TRBV5-4, the J call TRBJ2-7, with 10 bases aligning to TRBD2. The CDR3 is 16 residues long. From germline, CDR1 is SGHNT and CDR2 YYREEE (reference sequence). Trimming took 0 bases from V and 0 from J; bases not matched to a gene: 3.

The V gene is TRBV6-6, the J gene TRBJ1-2, with TRBD1 matching 9 bases. V was clipped by 7 bases and J by 4 bases; unmatched bases: 7. Germline V CDR1 and CDR2: MNHNY, SVGAGI (reference sequence). The CDR3 extends over 14 amino acids. The CDR3 DNA reads TGTGCCAGCACCAGGGACAGGGTAGGCTATGGCTACACCTTC. Translation gives CASTRDRVGYGYTF.

The CDR3: CASSLGTTTYEQYF. The CDR3 region has the DNA TGTGCCAGCAGCTTAGGGACTACTACCTACGAGCAGTACTTC. The chain uses TRBV7-9 and TRBJ2-7; a possible D gene is TRBD2 (6 bases). The CDR3 extends over 14 amino acids. The V end lost 1 base, the J end lost 2 bases, and 9 bases lay between the germline ends. Germline V lookup: CDR1 SEHNR, CDR2 FQNEAQ (reference sequence).

V is TRBV19 and J is TRBJ1-2; TRBD1 aligns across 7 bases. The CDR3 has 15 residues. Germline CDR1 is LNHDA and CDR2 is SQIVND (reference sequence). The V gene end was trimmed by 6 bases and the J gene end by 2 bases; junction bases not matched to a gene: 9. The CDR3 region is CASRLRGGANYGYTF. The DNA of the CDR3 is TGTGCCAGTAGGCTGAGAGGGGGCGCGAACTATGGCTACACCTTC.

The chain combines TRBV7-9 with TRBJ1-2; 7 bases agree with TRBD1. The CDR3 totals 15 residues. Germline trimming cut 5 bases from V and 0 bases from J; bases unmatched to any gene: 6. The germline V gene encodes CDR1 SEHNR and CDR2 FQNEAQ (reference sequence). This chain's CDR3 is CASSRTGEANYGYTF. CDR3 sequence (DNA): TGTGCCAGCAGCCGTACAGGGGAAGCTAACTATGGCTACACCTTC.

This chain links TRBV6-5 with TRBJ2-3; possibly TRBD1 or TRBD2 for D (5 bases each). This CDR3 has 14 amino acids. The germline V gene has CDR1 MNHEY and CDR2 SVGAGI. V shed 2 bases and J shed 4 bases, with 10 bases lying between them. CDR3 coding DNA: TGTGCCAGCAGTTACCGGGGCCTCGCAGATACGCAGTATTTT. This translates into CASSYRGLADTQYF.